This is a list of T cell receptor beta chains from one sample in a study of vaccination effects on CD4 cells after COVID-19. Antigens for these TCRs are unknown. Clones were sequenced by immunoSEQ multiplex PCR, and TCRdb holds only the in-frame ones, with some missing. Counted here are around 23,000 clones, roughly 80% occurring once; the ten biggest clones make up 9% to 12%. Sequenced material: CD4+ T cells from PBMCs cultured with HCoV-NL63 spike peptides, taken before COVID-19 vaccination. These receptors were collected from a human donor who received a COVID-19 vaccine. Each CDR3 is given with its conserved first and last residue. D genes are given only for firm matches. Not every row has a clone size; where given, it reads once, few, many or a size class.

V gene	D gene	J gene	clone size	CDR3 DNA	CDR3 protein
TRBV7-9	NA	TRBJ2-3	once	TGTGCCAGCAGCTTAGCTTCCGGGACGGACACAGATACGCAGTATTTT	CASSLASGTDTDTQYF
TRBV9	NA	TRBJ2-3	NA	TGTGCCAGCAGCGTGGGATGGCGGAGTAGCACAGATACGCAGTATTTT	CASSVGWRSSTDTQYF
TRBV4-1	NA	TRBJ2-7	NA	TGCGCCAGCAGCCAAGGTAGGGCTAGCTCCTACGAGCAGTACTTC	CASSQGRASSYEQYF
TRBV6-5	NA	TRBJ1-5	NA	TGTGCCAGCAGTTACTCTTTAACCGGGGACCAGCCCCAGCATTTT	CASSYSLTGDQPQHF
TRBV9	TRBD1	TRBJ2-7	NA	TGTGCCAGCAGCGATGAAGGGACAGGGTTGCACGAGCAGTACTTC	CASSDEGTGLHEQYF
TRBV5-4	TRBD2	TRBJ2-5	NA	TGTGCCAGCAGCTTGGTAGCGGGGGGGCCTGGCGCTAAGACCCAGTACTTC	CASSLVAGGPGAKTQYF
TRBV14	TRBD2	TRBJ2-1	NA	TGTGCCAGCAGCCCCGGTAGCGGGAGGAGGAATGAGCAGTTCTTC	CASSPGSGRRNEQFF
TRBV18	NA	TRBJ1-6	once	TGTGCCAGCTCACCGGCACAGAATTCACCCCTCCACTTT	CASSPAQNSPLHF
TRBV7-9	NA	TRBJ1-4	NA	TGTGCCAGCAGCTTAGTTTCAGGGTACAATGAAAAACTGTTTTTT	CASSLVSGYNEKLFF
TRBV12-3/TRBV12-4	TRBD2	TRBJ2-3	NA	TGTGCCAGCAGTTCCACGGGGGGAACGCAGTATTTT	CASSSTGGTQYF
TRBV6-1	NA	TRBJ1-2	once	TGTGCCAGCAGTGGGATTGTGAGGGCCCCTAACTATGGCTACACCTTC	CASSGIVRAPNYGYTF
TRBV29-1	NA	TRBJ2-1	NA	TGCAGCGCCGAGAGGCTCCAGGAGCAGTTCTTC	CSAERLQEQFF
TRBV6-2/TRBV6-3	NA	TRBJ1-2	NA	TGTGCCAGCAGTCCGGGACACCCATCCTATGGCTACACCTTC	CASSPGHPSYGYTF
TRBV3-1/TRBV3-2	TRBD2	TRBJ2-3	NA	TGTGCCAGCAGTTTAGGGGGACTAGATGGAGATACGCAGTATTTT	CASSLGGLDGDTQYF
TRBV24-1	NA	TRBJ2-3	NA	TGTGCCACCAGCCGCCAGGGTACAGATACGCAGTATTTT	CATSRQGTDTQYF
TRBV19	TRBD1	TRBJ1-2	NA	TGTGCCAGTAGTACCCAGACAGGGGGCTATGGCTACACCTTC	CASSTQTGGYGYTF
TRBV30	NA	TRBJ1-3	NA	TGTGCCTCAAGCAGGGCGAATGGAAACACCATATATTTT	CASSRANGNTIYF
TRBV5-8	TRBD1	TRBJ2-2	NA	TGTGCCAGCAGGGGGACAGGACCCCGCGGCACCGGGGAGCTGTTTTTT	CASRGTGPRGTGELFF
TRBV7-9	TRBD1	TRBJ2-3	NA	TGTGCCAGCAGCATGGGACAGGGTTCAGATACGCAGTATTTT	CASSMGQGSDTQYF
TRBV2	TRBD1	TRBJ2-7	NA	TGTGCCAGCAAAATTAGGACAGGGAACGAAAACGAGCAGTACTTC	CASKIRTGNENEQYF
TRBV19	NA	TRBJ2-3	NA	TGTGCCAGTAGTATAGATACAGGGTCTAGCACAGATACGCAGTATTTT	CASSIDTGSSTDTQYF
TRBV7-9	NA	TRBJ2-1	NA	TGTGCCAGCAACCTTAGAAGGGTCGATGAGCAGTTCTTC	CASNLRRVDEQFF
TRBV5-6	NA	TRBJ1-1	NA	TGTGCCAGCAGCTCCGTCCAGGGCGGGCTCACTGAAGCTTTCTTT	CASSSVQGGLTEAFF
TRBV7-6	NA	TRBJ2-5	few	TGTGCCAGCAGCTTAAATTTCCGATTCGGGCAAGAGACCCAGTACTTC	CASSLNFRFGQETQYF
TRBV6-5	NA	TRBJ2-5	NA	TGTGCCAGCAGTTACCAGGGGGGGTGGGAGACCCAGTACTTC	CASSYQGGWETQYF
TRBV30	TRBD2	TRBJ2-7	NA	TGTGCCTGGAGCGTGCCGGGACTAGCCCGCCGGGGCGAGCAGTACTTC	CAWSVPGLARRGEQYF
TRBV15	TRBD2	TRBJ2-1	NA	TGTGCCACCAGCAGTGAAGCGGGGTACAATGAGCAGTTCTTC	CATSSEAGYNEQFF
TRBV4-1	NA	TRBJ2-1	once	TGCGCCAGCAGCCAAGGGGCCCAGACGCCGCTCTCCTACAATGAGCAGTTCTTC	CASSQGAQTPLSYNEQFF
TRBV20-1	NA	TRBJ1-3	NA	TGCAGTGCTAGTTGGCGTGGCGGTGGAAACACCATATATTTT	CSASWRGGGNTIYF
TRBV7-8	NA	TRBJ1-1	NA	TGTGCCAGCAGCTTAAACAGGGAAGGTGACACTGAAGCTTTCTTT	CASSLNREGDTEAFF
TRBV9	TRBD1	TRBJ2-3	NA	TGTGCCAGCAGCGTAGCGTTCCCCCGTACAGGGGGCCCTCTATACACAGATACGCAGTATTTT	CASSVAFPRTGGPLYTDTQYF
TRBV19	TRBD1	TRBJ2-7	NA	TGTGCCAGTAGTATTAGTAGCCAGGGGGCCTACGAGCAGTACTTC	CASSISSQGAYEQYF
TRBV4-1	NA	TRBJ1-1	NA	TGCGCCAGCAGCCAACTTAGCGGCAAGAGGACCGGCCGTAACACTACTGGAGCTTTCTTT	CASSQLSGKRTGRNTTGAFF
TRBV7-8	TRBD2	TRBJ2-2	NA	TGTGCCAGCAGCTTGAGCGGGGGGGCAACCGGGGAGCTGTTTTTT	CASSLSGGATGELFF
TRBV4-2	NA	TRBJ1-3	NA	TGTGCCAGCAGCCAGGAGTCAGGAGGCTCTGGAAACACCATATATTTT	CASSQESGGSGNTIYF
TRBV6-1	TRBD1	TRBJ1-2	NA	TGTGCCAGCAGTGAGACAGGGGACTATGGCTACACCTTC	CASSETGDYGYTF
TRBV4-1	NA	TRBJ1-2	few	TGCGCCAGCAGCCCCGCCCGGGCCCCGAGGGGCTACACCTTC	CASSPARAPRGYTF
TRBV19	NA	TRBJ1-4	NA	TGTGCCAGTAGTACACCCAGGAGAATAGGTGAAAAACTGTTTTTT	CASSTPRRIGEKLFF
TRBV2	NA	TRBJ2-5	NA	TGTGCCAGCGGGGGTGGGGAGACCCAGTACTTC	CASGGGETQYF
TRBV29-1	NA	TRBJ1-5	NA	TGCAGCGTTGGTAATGAGTTACAGCCCCAGCATTTT	CSVGNELQPQHF
TRBV18	NA	TRBJ2-7	few	TGTGCCAGCTCACTAACGGGGAGACAGGAAACCTACGAGCAGTACTTC	CASSLTGRQETYEQYF
TRBV18	NA	TRBJ1-2	NA	TGTGCCAGCTCACCACCGGGCGAGAACTATGGCTACACCTTC	CASSPPGENYGYTF
TRBV7-8	NA	TRBJ1-2	NA	TGTGCCAGCAGCCCGGGACGAGGGCCTAACTATGGCTACACCTTC	CASSPGRGPNYGYTF
TRBV10-3	TRBD2	TRBJ2-1	NA	TGTGCCATCCGGGGGGAGTATAGGGACTACCCCTTGAGAGAGCAGTTCTTC	CAIRGEYRDYPLREQFF
TRBV7-9	NA	TRBJ1-2	NA	TGTGCCAGCAGCGTATGGAACTATGGCTACACCTTC	CASSVWNYGYTF
TRBV19	NA	TRBJ1-2	NA	TGTGCCAGTTCCGGGGTTGCCTATGGCTACACCTTC	CASSGVAYGYTF
TRBV6-5	NA	TRBJ2-3	NA	TGTGCCATTCTAGACGGGACGCAGTATTTT	CAILDGTQYF
TRBV7-6	NA	TRBJ1-6	once	TGTGCCAGCAGCCTGCAACCCTACAGGGACGAAGCCTATAATTCACCCCTCCACTTT	CASSLQPYRDEAYNSPLHF
TRBV19	NA	TRBJ2-7	NA	TGTGCCAGTAGTATGGGTCTGCCCTACGAGCAGTACTTC	CASSMGLPYEQYF
TRBV5-1	TRBD2	TRBJ2-7	NA	TGCGCCAGCAGCCCGCCTGGACTAGCGGGAGTTTACGAGCAGTACTTC	CASSPPGLAGVYEQYF
TRBV11-1	TRBD1	TRBJ2-5	NA	TGTGCCAGCAGCGCCCACAGGGGCGAGAAGACCCAGTACTTC	CASSAHRGEKTQYF
TRBV5-5	NA	TRBJ1-2	once	TGTGCCAGCAGCTTGGCCGGGACACAGACTAACTATGGCTACACCTTC	CASSLAGTQTNYGYTF
TRBV25-1	NA	TRBJ1-6	NA	TGTGCCAGCAGTGCCGGGAGCTCCTATAATTCACCCCTCCACTTT	CASSAGSSYNSPLHF
TRBV7-2	NA	TRBJ1-2	NA	TGTGCCAGCAGTCCTAGGACACCCCTCTATGGCTACACCTTC	CASSPRTPLYGYTF
TRBV7-9	TRBD1	TRBJ2-1	NA	TGTGCCAGCAGCTCCCGGGACAGGGGACAGAACAGTGAGCAGTTCTTC	CASSSRDRGQNSEQFF
TRBV10-2	TRBD2	TRBJ2-1	NA	TGCGCCAGCAGCCGGGGACTAGCGGGGGGATTGGATGAGCAGTTCTTC	CASSRGLAGGLDEQFF
TRBV5-1	TRBD2	TRBJ2-1	NA	TGCGCCAGCAGCCTCGGGACTAGCGGGACCTACAATGAGCAGTTCTTC	CASSLGTSGTYNEQFF